This TCR beta chain was profiled in a study of blood T cell repertoires in COVID-19. Study-level background: Material from acute and convalescent COVID-19 was sourced from the United States, Italy and Spain. In each case, the material was cDNA or gDNA derived from T cells, B-cell-depleted T cells, or PBMCs.

Germline CDR1 is KGHSY and CDR2 is FQNENV. CDR3 length equals 15 residues. V lost 5 bases to trimming and J lost 7 bases, with 18 bases between them. Per the original methods: Using reference gene primer amplification, nucleated cell counts were estimated. This table comes from immunoSEQ multiplex PCR, and its TCRdb copy is limited to in-frame clones, with some not included. Clonal size and the V and J genes are those of that table, whereas D and trimming came from the DNA. In the table there are under 45,000 clones, 87% of which are singletons. It was during active infection that Seattle patients were enrolled and then longitudinally followed.

The sequencing sample was made of peripheral blood. The chain couples TRBV16 to TRBJ2-1; TRBD2 might be the D (5 bases). The TCR was taken from a man aged 35-49 years with COVID-19, enrolled during active disease. In DNA, the CDR3 is TGTGCCAGCAGCTATTGGACTGCCCGGGGAAATGAGCAGTTCTTC. This translates into CASSYWTARGNEQFF.